This is a list of T cell receptor beta chains from one sample in a study of blood T cell repertoires in COVID-19. Sequencing was performed with immunoSEQ multiplex PCR; in TCRdb, only in-frame clones are kept and a portion is missing. The table lists over 200,000 clones, 70% to 90% of them singletons. The specimen was PBMCs or T cells enriched from blood (not recorded which). The receptors were sampled from a man in his thirties or forties who had recovered from COVID-19. Both conserved end residues are part of each CDR3. A D gene is named only where the DNA matches it firmly. Not all rows give a size; the values are once, few, many and, for expanded clones, a class.

clone_size: .; j_call: TRBJ2-2; d_call: .; v_call: TRBV5-1; cdr3_aa: CASSVDRIANTGELFF; cdr3_nt: TGCGCCAGCAGCGTCGACAGGATAGCGAACACCGGGGAGCTGTTTTTT
clone_size: .; j_call: TRBJ2-7; d_call: .; v_call: TRBV9; cdr3_aa: CASSVATVSYEQYF; cdr3_nt: TGTGCCAGCAGCGTAGCAACTGTTTCCTACGAGCAGTACTTC
clone_size: .; j_call: TRBJ1-6; d_call: TRBD1; v_call: TRBV5-4; cdr3_aa: CASALSGTGTSPLHF; cdr3_nt: TGTGCCAGCGCCCTTTCCGGGACAGGGACCTCACCCCTCCACTTT
clone_size: .; j_call: TRBJ1-1; d_call: .; v_call: TRBV3-1/TRBV3-2; cdr3_aa: CASSQVPGSTEAFF; cdr3_nt: TGTGCCAGCAGCCAAGTGCCGGGTTCTACTGAAGCTTTCTTT
clone_size: .; j_call: TRBJ1-1; d_call: TRBD1; v_call: TRBV4-3; cdr3_aa: CASSQLDRVAEAFF; cdr3_nt: TGCGCCAGCAGCCAACTGGACAGGGTTGCTGAAGCTTTCTTT
clone_size: .; j_call: TRBJ1-1; d_call: TRBD1; v_call: TRBV9; cdr3_aa: CASSRTGDLNTEAFF; cdr3_nt: TGTGCCAGCAGCAGGACAGGTGACCTTAACACTGAAGCTTTCTTT
clone_size: .; j_call: TRBJ1-4; d_call: .; v_call: TRBV18; cdr3_aa: CASSPYQANEKLFF; cdr3_nt: TGTGCCAGCTCACCATATCAGGCTAATGAAAAACTGTTTTTT
clone_size: .; j_call: TRBJ2-7; d_call: .; v_call: TRBV29-1; cdr3_aa: CSVDWTGEQYF; cdr3_nt: TGCAGCGTTGACTGGACTGGTGAGCAGTACTTC
clone_size: .; j_call: TRBJ2-3; d_call: TRBD2; v_call: TRBV7-9; cdr3_aa: CASSNSGGTDTQYF; cdr3_nt: TGTGCCAGCAGTAATAGCGGGGGCACAGATACGCAGTATTTT
clone_size: .; j_call: TRBJ2-7; d_call: TRBD2; v_call: TRBV2; cdr3_aa: CASLTSGGHYEQYF; cdr3_nt: TGTGCCAGCCTGACTAGCGGGGGCCACTACGAGCAGTACTTC
clone_size: .; j_call: TRBJ1-2; d_call: .; v_call: TRBV18; cdr3_aa: CASSPMVGESTF; cdr3_nt: TGTGCCAGCTCACCGATGGTAGGAGAAAGCACCTTC
clone_size: .; j_call: TRBJ1-1; d_call: .; v_call: TRBV7-9; cdr3_aa: CASSHPGHRPRKDTEAFF; cdr3_nt: TGTGCCAGCAGTCATCCGGGACATCGCCCCCGGAAGGACACTGAAGCTTTCTTT
clone_size: .; j_call: TRBJ1-2; d_call: TRBD1; v_call: TRBV5-5; cdr3_aa: CALGGQGGYGYTF; cdr3_nt: TGTGCCCTGGGGGGACAGGGTGGGTATGGCTACACCTTC
clone_size: .; j_call: TRBJ1-5; d_call: TRBD1; v_call: TRBV7-8; cdr3_aa: CASSLALGQQPQHF; cdr3_nt: TGTGCCAGCAGCTTAGCTTTGGGACAGCAGCCCCAGCATTTT
clone_size: .; j_call: TRBJ2-7; d_call: TRBD1; v_call: TRBV28; cdr3_aa: CASSSDGQGSIYEQYF; cdr3_nt: TGTGCCAGCAGCTCTGACGGACAGGGCTCTATTTACGAGCAGTACTTC
clone_size: .; j_call: TRBJ2-3; d_call: .; v_call: TRBV5-1; cdr3_aa: CASRTGGTDTQYF; cdr3_nt: TGCGCCAGCAGGACTGGGGGGACAGATACGCAGTATTTT
clone_size: once; j_call: TRBJ1-1; d_call: .; v_call: TRBV28; cdr3_aa: CASSLSRIGQPNTEAFF; cdr3_nt: TGTGCCAGCAGTTTATCACGGATAGGACAACCAAACACTGAAGCTTTCTTT
clone_size: .; j_call: TRBJ1-5; d_call: TRBD1; v_call: TRBV6-6; cdr3_aa: CASTRQGPDSNQPQHF; cdr3_nt: TGTGCCAGCACCAGACAGGGTCCGGATAGCAATCAGCCCCAGCATTTT
clone_size: .; j_call: TRBJ2-7; d_call: .; v_call: TRBV5-1; cdr3_aa: CASSQSAHYEQYF; cdr3_nt: TGCGCCAGCAGCCAGAGCGCCCATTACGAGCAGTACTTC
clone_size: .; j_call: TRBJ1-4; d_call: TRBD1; v_call: TRBV28; cdr3_aa: CASSPPTGGGEKLFF; cdr3_nt: TGTGCCAGCAGTCCTCCGACAGGGGGGGGTGAAAAACTGTTTTTT
clone_size: few; j_call: TRBJ1-4; d_call: .; v_call: TRBV30; cdr3_aa: CAWSSPWRGLNEKLFF; cdr3_nt: TGTGCCTGGAGTTCCCCGTGGCGGGGCCTTAATGAAAAACTGTTTTTT
clone_size: .; j_call: TRBJ1-1; d_call: .; v_call: TRBV28; cdr3_aa: CASLKRLTGDTEAFF; cdr3_nt: TGTGCCAGCCTCAAACGCCTCACAGGAGACACTGAAGCTTTCTTT
clone_size: .; j_call: TRBJ2-5; d_call: TRBD2; v_call: TRBV5-1; cdr3_aa: CASSPGLAGVTYQETQYF; cdr3_nt: TGCGCCAGCAGCCCTGGACTAGCGGGGGTCACGTACCAAGAGACCCAGTACTTC
clone_size: .; j_call: TRBJ2-1; d_call: TRBD2; v_call: TRBV27; cdr3_aa: CASSSLAGSRYNEQFF; cdr3_nt: TGTGCCAGCAGTTCCCTAGCGGGAAGTAGGTACAATGAGCAGTTCTTC
clone_size: .; j_call: TRBJ1-6; d_call: TRBD1; v_call: TRBV25-1; cdr3_aa: CASSDRGQGVSPLHF; cdr3_nt: TGTGCCAGCAGTGATCGGGGACAGGGGGTTTCACCCCTCCACTTT
clone_size: .; j_call: TRBJ2-7; d_call: .; v_call: TRBV15; cdr3_aa: CATSRVRDYEQYF; cdr3_nt: TGTGCCACCAGCAGAGTTCGAGACTACGAGCAGTACTTC
clone_size: few; j_call: TRBJ1-2; d_call: .; v_call: TRBV6-1; cdr3_aa: CASSELTNYGYTF; cdr3_nt: TGTGCCAGCAGTGAGCTAACTAACTATGGCTACACCTTC
clone_size: few; j_call: TRBJ2-1; d_call: TRBD1; v_call: TRBV5-1; cdr3_aa: CASRRTGTAINEQFF; cdr3_nt: TGCGCCAGCAGACGGACCGGGACAGCAATCAATGAGCAGTTCTTC
clone_size: .; j_call: TRBJ2-6; d_call: TRBD1; v_call: TRBV10-3; cdr3_aa: CAISESAGTGSGANVLTF; cdr3_nt: TGTGCCATCAGTGAGTCGGCGGGGACAGGGTCCGGGGCCAACGTCCTGACTTTC
clone_size: .; j_call: TRBJ1-5; d_call: .; v_call: TRBV18; cdr3_aa: CASSPGQSSNQPQHF; cdr3_nt: TGTGCCAGCTCTCCCGGACAGTCCAGCAATCAGCCCCAGCATTTT
clone_size: many; j_call: TRBJ1-3; d_call: TRBD1; v_call: TRBV5-1; cdr3_aa: CASSKLTGQGAFGNTIYF; cdr3_nt: TGCGCCAGCAGCAAATTAACCGGACAGGGGGCATTTGGAAACACCATATATTTT
clone_size: once; j_call: TRBJ1-1; d_call: .; v_call: TRBV5-5; cdr3_aa: CASRYADTEAFF; cdr3_nt: TGTGCCAGCAGGTATGCGGACACTGAAGCTTTCTTT
clone_size: once; j_call: TRBJ1-2; d_call: TRBD1; v_call: TRBV4-3; cdr3_aa: CASSHRGEYGYTF; cdr3_nt: TGCGCCAGCAGTCACAGGGGTGAATATGGCTACACCTTC
clone_size: .; j_call: TRBJ2-1; d_call: TRBD2; v_call: TRBV28; cdr3_aa: CASSFSAGVEDNEQFF; cdr3_nt: TGTGCCAGCAGTTTTTCGGCGGGGGTCGAGGACAATGAGCAGTTCTTC
clone_size: .; j_call: TRBJ1-4; d_call: .; v_call: TRBV5-6; cdr3_aa: CASTPRGNEKLFF; cdr3_nt: TGTGCCAGCACCCCTCGGGGTAATGAAAAACTGTTTTTT
clone_size: .; j_call: TRBJ1-3; d_call: .; v_call: TRBV7-2; cdr3_aa: CASSLMSNTIYF; cdr3_nt: TGTGCCAGCAGCTTAATGTCGAACACCATATATTTT
clone_size: .; j_call: TRBJ2-3; d_call: .; v_call: TRBV14; cdr3_aa: CASSLNRADTQYF; cdr3_nt: TGTGCCAGCAGCCTGAACAGGGCAGATACGCAGTATTTT
clone_size: .; j_call: TRBJ2-2; d_call: .; v_call: TRBV21-1; cdr3_aa: CASSKDRGGPNTGELFF; cdr3_nt: TGTGCCAGCAGCAAAGATCGGGGAGGCCCGAACACCGGGGAGCTGTTTTTT
clone_size: .; j_call: TRBJ2-2; d_call: .; v_call: TRBV5-4; cdr3_aa: CAIPRTNTGELFF; cdr3_nt: TGTGCCATCCCACGTACTAATACCGGGGAGCTGTTTTTT
clone_size: .; j_call: TRBJ2-3; d_call: TRBD2; v_call: TRBV29-1; cdr3_aa: CSALAGGTDTQYF; cdr3_nt: TGCAGCGCACTAGCGGGAGGCACAGATACGCAGTATTTT
clone_size: .; j_call: TRBJ2-7; d_call: .; v_call: TRBV25-1; cdr3_aa: CGSEGLSYEQYF; cdr3_nt: TGTGGGAGTGAGGGCCTCTCCTACGAGCAGTACTTC
clone_size: few; j_call: TRBJ2-7; d_call: TRBD1; v_call: TRBV6-5; cdr3_aa: CASLDRAYEQYF; cdr3_nt: TGTGCCAGCCTGGACAGGGCCTACGAGCAGTACTTC
clone_size: .; j_call: TRBJ1-2; d_call: .; v_call: TRBV14; cdr3_aa: CASSQAGVVYGYTF; cdr3_nt: TGTGCCAGCAGCCAAGCGGGGGTGGTCTATGGCTACACCTTC
clone_size: .; j_call: TRBJ1-4; d_call: .; v_call: TRBV5-1; cdr3_aa: CASSTGPTNEKLFF; cdr3_nt: TGCGCCAGCAGCACAGGCCCCACTAATGAAAAACTGTTTTTT
clone_size: few; j_call: TRBJ1-1; d_call: .; v_call: TRBV25-1; cdr3_aa: CASSGLGGTEAFF; cdr3_nt: TGTGCCAGCAGTGGTCTTGGGGGGACTGAAGCTTTCTTT
clone_size: once; j_call: TRBJ1-1; d_call: TRBD1; v_call: TRBV3-1/TRBV3-2; cdr3_aa: CASSQVQGQAEAFF; cdr3_nt: TGTGCCAGCAGCCAAGTTCAAGGACAGGCCGAAGCTTTCTTT
clone_size: .; j_call: TRBJ1-2; d_call: .; v_call: TRBV19; cdr3_aa: CASIPSRGYGYTF; cdr3_nt: TGTGCCAGTATCCCCTCCCGAGGCTATGGCTACACCTTC
clone_size: few; j_call: TRBJ1-2; d_call: TRBD1; v_call: TRBV6-5; cdr3_aa: CASRLGQGIYGYTF; cdr3_nt: TGTGCCAGCAGACTGGGACAGGGGATCTATGGCTACACCTTC
clone_size: once; j_call: TRBJ1-5; d_call: TRBD1; v_call: TRBV6-5; cdr3_aa: CASRSTGQGPEHF; cdr3_nt: TGTGCCAGCAGATCGACGGGACAGGGCCCGGAGCATTTT
clone_size: .; j_call: TRBJ2-7; d_call: TRBD1; v_call: TRBV14; cdr3_aa: CASSRRDRYYEQYF; cdr3_nt: TGTGCCAGCAGCCGCCGGGACAGGTACTACGAGCAGTACTTC
clone_size: once; j_call: TRBJ2-2; d_call: .; v_call: TRBV29-1; cdr3_aa: CSVEGGRVGNTGELFF; cdr3_nt: TGCAGCGTTGAAGGGGGCAGGGTCGGAAACACCGGGGAGCTGTTTTTT
clone_size: .; j_call: TRBJ1-2; d_call: .; v_call: TRBV3-1/TRBV3-2; cdr3_aa: CASSQDSEGRGGYTF; cdr3_nt: TGTGCCAGCAGCCAAGATAGTGAGGGGAGGGGTGGCTACACCTTC
clone_size: .; j_call: TRBJ2-2; d_call: .; v_call: TRBV10-1; cdr3_aa: CASSERGTGELFF; cdr3_nt: TGCGCCAGCAGTGAGAGAGGCACCGGGGAGCTGTTTTTT
clone_size: .; j_call: TRBJ2-3; d_call: TRBD1; v_call: TRBV9; cdr3_aa: CASSVGTTGRLLTDTQYF; cdr3_nt: TGTGCCAGCAGCGTAGGGACGACAGGGCGTTTACTCACAGATACGCAGTATTTT
clone_size: .; j_call: TRBJ2-1; d_call: TRBD1; v_call: TRBV10-2; cdr3_aa: CASRSTGGMNNEQFF; cdr3_nt: TGCGCCAGCAGAAGCACAGGGGGCATGAACAATGAGCAGTTCTTC
clone_size: .; j_call: TRBJ1-2; d_call: .; v_call: TRBV25-1; cdr3_aa: CASGHGYGYTF; cdr3_nt: TGTGCCTCGGGACATGGCTATGGCTACACCTTC